This T cell receptor beta chain emerged from a study of blood T cell repertoires in COVID-19 (dated by TCRdb to the early 2020s). Broadly, across the study: The collaborator samples originated in the United States, Italy and Spain and spanned the acute and convalescent phases of COVID-19. The prospective study material was composed of cDNA or gDNA derived from T cells, B-cell-depleted T cells, or PBMCs. Deeply sampled blood TCRbeta repertoires from subjects exposed to, actively infected with, or recovered from COVID-19 were included in the dataset. The repertoires were made available in a free public database intended to serve as a resource for research on the immune response to SARS-CoV-2. The samples were drawn from the first 160 participants of the ongoing ImmuneRACE study and from roughly 1,300 subjects provided by 6 global collaborators. Nearly every sample came with metadata listing a de-identified subject ID, COVID-19 status, age in years and sex. Where HLA class I and class II types were available, the types were taken from metadata supplied by the sample provider, not from assay-based typing.

TCRbeta CDR3 regions were amplified from genomic DNA using the immunoSEQ Assay, a bias-controlled multiplex PCR. As for the authors' bioinformatics: The number of nucleated cells in each sample was estimated by amplification of reference gene primers within the assay. To quantify the absolute abundance of each unique TCRbeta CDR3 rearrangement, sequence reads were collapsed and filtered. Productive Simpson clonality was computed per sample as the square root of Simpson's diversity index over productive rearrangements. In its TCRdb copy, this immuneACCESS table keeps in-frame sequences only and misses some clones. Where compared with another copy, unresolved V genes explain less than half of these, and the others have no known cause. The DNA gave D and trimming, while V, J and clone size come from that table. This sample lists about 11,000 clones; roughly 88% were detected once. Roughly 4.4% of the sample lies in the top ten.

Collaborating institutions collected whole blood in K2EDTA tubes following their own protocols. Collaborator samples were shipped for TCRbeta analysis as frozen whole blood, isolated PBMCs, or DNA extracted from either sample type. What the study reported, not specific to this receptor: Clinical and demographic metadata were provided uncurated, with the amount varying by source and participant.

The V and J ends are trimmed by 2 bases and 8 bases, leaving 18 bases between them. From the germline V gene, CDR1 is SQVTM and CDR2 is ANQGSEA. The CDR3 spans 14 residues, from the cysteine through the phenylalanine. This entry keeps only the CDR3 DNA: 42 bases, framed from base 1. On this clone itself: Its cognate antigen has yet to be identified. It has no much larger one-base neighbor in the sample; base qualities were not kept.

The material sequenced was peripheral blood. The V and J genes are TRBV29-1 and TRBJ1-2; the D region possibly corresponds to TRBD1 (5 bases align). The sequence was collected from a human donor in a cohort sampled during active COVID-19. The DNA is as follows: TGCAGCGTTGAACCCCCGGGGGGGGTTTACGGCTACACCTTC. Its product reads: CSVEPPGGVYGYTF.